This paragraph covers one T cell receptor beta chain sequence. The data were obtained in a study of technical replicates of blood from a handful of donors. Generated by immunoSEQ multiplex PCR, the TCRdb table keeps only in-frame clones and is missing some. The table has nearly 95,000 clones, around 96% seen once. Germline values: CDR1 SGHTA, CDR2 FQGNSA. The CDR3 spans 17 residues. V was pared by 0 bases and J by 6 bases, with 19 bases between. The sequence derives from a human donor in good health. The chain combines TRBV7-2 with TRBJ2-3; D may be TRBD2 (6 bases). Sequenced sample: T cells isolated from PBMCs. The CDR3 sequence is CASSLAFRRDVGDTQYF. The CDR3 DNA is TGTGCCAGCAGCTTAGCGTTCAGGCGGGATGTCGGTGATACGCAGTATTTT. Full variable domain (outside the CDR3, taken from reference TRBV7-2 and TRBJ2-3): GAGVSQSPSNKVTEKGKDVELRCDPISGHTALYWYRQSLGQGLEFLIYFQGNSAPDKSGLPSDRFSAERTGGSVSTLTIQRTQQEDSAVYLCASSLAFRRDVGDTQYFGPGTRLTVL.